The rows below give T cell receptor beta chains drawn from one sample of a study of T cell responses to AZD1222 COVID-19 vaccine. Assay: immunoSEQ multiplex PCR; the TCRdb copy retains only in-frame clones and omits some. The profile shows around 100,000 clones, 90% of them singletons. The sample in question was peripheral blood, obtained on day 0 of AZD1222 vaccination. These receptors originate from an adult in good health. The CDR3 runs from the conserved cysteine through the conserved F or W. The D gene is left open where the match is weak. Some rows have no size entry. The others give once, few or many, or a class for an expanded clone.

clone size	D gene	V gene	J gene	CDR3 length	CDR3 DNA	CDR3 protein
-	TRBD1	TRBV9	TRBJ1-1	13	TGTGCCAGCAGCGCGACAGGGGCCCGGGGAGCTTTCTTT	CASSATGARGAFF
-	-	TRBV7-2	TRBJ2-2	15	TGTGCCAGCAGCACCAACCTGGCCAGGAACGGGGAGCTGTTTTTT	CASSTNLARNGELFF
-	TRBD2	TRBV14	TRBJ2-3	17	TGTGCCAGCAGCCAAGATCCGACTAGCGGGGGGAGAGATACGCAGTATTTT	CASSQDPTSGGRDTQYF
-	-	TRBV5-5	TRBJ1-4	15	TGTGCCAGCAGCGCGGGACACGCAACTAATGAAAAACTGTTTTTT	CASSAGHATNEKLFF
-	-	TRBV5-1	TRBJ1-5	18	TGCGCCAGCAGCGATAAACCGACAGGTCCCTATAGCAATCAGCCCCAGCATTTT	CASSDKPTGPYSNQPQHF
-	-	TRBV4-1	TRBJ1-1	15	TGCGCCAGCAGCCAATCTAGTCTCCAATTGACTGAAGCTTTCTTT	CASSQSSLQLTEAFF
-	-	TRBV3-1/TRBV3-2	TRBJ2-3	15	TGTGCCAGCAGCAATCCACGAAGACCCACAGATACGCAGTATTTT	CASSNPRRPTDTQYF
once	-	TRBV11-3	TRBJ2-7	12	TGTGCCAGCAGCCTCGACTATGGCGAGCAGTACTTC	CASSLDYGEQYF
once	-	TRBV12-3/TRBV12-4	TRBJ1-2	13	TGTGCCAGCGGGGCCCCGGGACTCTATGGCTACACCTTC	CASGAPGLYGYTF
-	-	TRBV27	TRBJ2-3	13	TGTGCCAGCACCCAGATCGGGGCAGATACGCAGTATTTT	CASTQIGADTQYF
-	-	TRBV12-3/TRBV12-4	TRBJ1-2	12	TGTGCAAGTTTTCGGGGTTTCGATGGCTACACCTTC	CASFRGFDGYTF
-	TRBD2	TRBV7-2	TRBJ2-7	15	TGTGCCAGCAGCCCGGGGGGGAGTGGGTCCTACGAGCAGTACTTC	CASSPGGSGSYEQYF
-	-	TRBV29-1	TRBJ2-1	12	TGCAGCGTTCAAAGCAGGTCAAATGAGCAGTTCTTC	CSVQSRSNEQFF
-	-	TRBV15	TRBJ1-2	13	TGTGCCACCAGCAGAGATTATAACTATGGCTACACCTTC	CATSRDYNYGYTF
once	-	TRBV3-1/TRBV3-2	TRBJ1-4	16	TGTGCCAGCAGCCAAGTCGGTTCGGGGTTGGGTTGGGGACTGTTTTTT	CASSQVGSGLGWGLFF
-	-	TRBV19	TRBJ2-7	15	TGTGCCAGTAGTTTCCCCGGGACGGGTTCCTACGAGCAGTACTTC	CASSFPGTGSYEQYF
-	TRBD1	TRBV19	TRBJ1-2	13	TGTGCCAGTAGTTTAGGGACAGACTATGGCTACACCTTC	CASSLGTDYGYTF
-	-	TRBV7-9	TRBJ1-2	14	TGTGCCAGCAGCGTCGTCAGGGGAAAACGTGGCTACACCTTC	CASSVVRGKRGYTF
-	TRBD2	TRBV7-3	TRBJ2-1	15	TGTGCCAGCAGCCCGCTAGCGGGGGGTAACAATGAGCAGTTCTTC	CASSPLAGGNNEQFF
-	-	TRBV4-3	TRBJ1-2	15	TGCGCCAGCAGCCAGGGGGGTTTGGCTTTCTATGGCTACACCTTC	CASSQGGLAFYGYTF
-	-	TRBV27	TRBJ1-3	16	TGTGCCAGCAGTTTATCTGCAGGTGGCTCTGGAAACACCATATATTTT	CASSLSAGGSGNTIYF
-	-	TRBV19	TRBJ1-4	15	TGTGCCAGTAGTATTTCCGGGGGGACTAATGAAAAACTGTTTTTT	CASSISGGTNEKLFF
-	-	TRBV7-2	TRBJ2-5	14	TGTGCCAGCAGCTTACAGGGCTCGGGCGAGACCCAGTACTTC	CASSLQGSGETQYF
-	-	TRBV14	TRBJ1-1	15	TGTGCCAGCAGCCATGATTTGACCGTGAACACTGAAGCTTTCTTT	CASSHDLTVNTEAFF
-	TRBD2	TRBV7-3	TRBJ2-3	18	TGTGCCAGCAGCTTAATTCCCCTGACTAGCGGGGCGCGAGATACGCAGTATTTT	CASSLIPLTSGARDTQYF
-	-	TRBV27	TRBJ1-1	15	TGTGCCAGCAGTTGGGCCAACCCCTTGAACACTGAAGCTTTCTTT	CASSWANPLNTEAFF
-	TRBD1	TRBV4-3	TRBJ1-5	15	TGCGCCAGCAGCCAAGATCGAGGGGGCGGTCAGCCCCAGCATTTT	CASSQDRGGGQPQHF
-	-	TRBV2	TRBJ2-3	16	TGTGCCAGCAGGCCCGTCTTTCGGGGCGGCACAGATACGCAGTATTTT	CASRPVFRGGTDTQYF
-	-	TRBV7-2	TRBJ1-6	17	TGTGCCAGCAGTCAACCCCTCGGGAGGCACCGTAGTTCACCCCTCCACTTT	CASSQPLGRHRSSPLHF
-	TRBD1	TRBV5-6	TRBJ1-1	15	TGTGCCAGCAGCTTTCCGGCAGGGGGAAACACTGAAGCTTTCTTT	CASSFPAGGNTEAFF
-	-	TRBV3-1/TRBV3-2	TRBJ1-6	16	TGTGCCAGCAGCCAAGATGAGACCGGGTGGGTTTCACCCCTCCACTTT	CASSQDETGWVSPLHF
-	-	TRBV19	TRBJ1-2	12	TGTGCCAGTCTCACGAGGGGAAATGGCTACACCTTC	CASLTRGNGYTF
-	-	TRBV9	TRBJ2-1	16	TGTGCCAGCAGCGTAGGTTTGGGGGACTCCTACAATGAGCAGTTCTTC	CASSVGLGDSYNEQFF
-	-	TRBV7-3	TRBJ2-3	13	TGTGCCAGCAGCCTAGGGCACGAAGATACGCAGTATTTT	CASSLGHEDTQYF
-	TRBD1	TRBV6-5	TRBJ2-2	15	TGTGCCAGCAGCCGGGGACAGGGGATCACCGGGGAGCTGTTTTTT	CASSRGQGITGELFF
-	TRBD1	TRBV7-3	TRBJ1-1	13	TGTGCCAGCAGCTCACAGGGGGGAACTGAAGCTTTCTTT	CASSSQGGTEAFF
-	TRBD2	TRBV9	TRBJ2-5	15	TGTGCCAGCAGCGTAGGACTAGCGGGGAGGGAGACCCAGTACTTC	CASSVGLAGRETQYF
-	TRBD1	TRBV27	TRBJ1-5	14	TGTGCCAGCAGTTACGACAGGGAGGGTCAGCCCCAGCATTTT	CASSYDREGQPQHF
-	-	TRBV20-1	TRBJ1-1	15	TGCAGTGCTAGTCCCTCCGGTGGGTCCGGCACTGAAGCTTTCTTT	CSASPSGGSGTEAFF
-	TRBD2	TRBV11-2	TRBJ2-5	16	TGTGCCAGCAGATTGGGACTAGCGGGGGCTCAAGAGACCCAGTACTTC	CASRLGLAGAQETQYF
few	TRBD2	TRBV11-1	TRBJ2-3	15	TGTGCCAGCAGCCCTACTAGCGGGGGGCCAGATACGCAGTATTTT	CASSPTSGGPDTQYF
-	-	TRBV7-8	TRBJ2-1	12	TGTGCCAGCAGCCACAACAGAAATGAGCAGTTCTTC	CASSHNRNEQFF
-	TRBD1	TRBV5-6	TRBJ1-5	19	TGTGCCAGCAGCTCCTGGGACAGGTTGCCCCCAATGAGCAATCAGCCCCAGCATTTT	CASSSWDRLPPMSNQPQHF
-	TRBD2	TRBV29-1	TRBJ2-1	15	TGCAGCGTTGAAGCAACTAGCGGAACCTACAATGAGCAGTTCTTC	CSVEATSGTYNEQFF
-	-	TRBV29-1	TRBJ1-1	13	TGCAGCGTTGCGAACCAGTTGAACACTGAAGCTTTCTTT	CSVANQLNTEAFF
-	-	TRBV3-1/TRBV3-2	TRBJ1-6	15	TGTGCCAGCAGCCAAGATGGGCAGGGAGGTTCACCCCTCCACTTT	CASSQDGQGGSPLHF